Listed below are T cell receptor beta chains from one sample, sequenced in a study of beta chain features in type 1 diabetes. Clones were read by immunoSEQ multiplex PCR, and TCRdb kept only the in-frame ones, dropping some. This sample has hundreds of thousands of clones, with around 12% found just once. What was sequenced was naive CD4+ T cells from blood. These receptors were taken from a man younger than 35 in good health. Each CDR3 is given with its conserved first and last residue. D genes are given only for firm matches. Where a row states a size, it is once, few, many or the class of an expanded clone; other rows omit it.

J | D | V | size | CDR3 | DNA
TRBJ1-3 | NA | TRBV5-1 | few | CASSPNTQGSSGNTIYF | TGCGCCAGCAGCCCAAACACCCAGGGGAGCTCTGGAAACACCATATATTTT
TRBJ2-5 | NA | TRBV11-1 | NA | CASSRGGRQETQYF | TGTGCCAGCAGCAGGGGGGGAAGGCAAGAGACCCAGTACTTC
TRBJ2-7 | NA | TRBV19 | few | CAAGESDYEQYF | TGTGCCGCCGGAGAGAGTGACTACGAGCAGTACTTC
TRBJ1-5 | TRBD1 | TRBV30 | NA | CAWRLTGGWDQPQHF | TGTGCCTGGAGACTCACAGGGGGCTGGGATCAGCCCCAGCATTTT
TRBJ1-1 | NA | TRBV2 | NA | CASSGQMNTEAFF | TGTGCCAGCAGTGGGCAGATGAACACTGAAGCTTTCTTT
TRBJ2-7 | TRBD2 | TRBV9 | NA | CASSPSTSGRPYEQYF | TGTGCCAGCAGCCCGTCGACTAGCGGGAGGCCATACGAGCAGTACTTC
TRBJ2-1 | NA | TRBV6-5 | NA | CASTSSGLRNEQFF | TGTGCCAGCACCTCGTCAGGGCTAAGGAATGAGCAGTTCTTC
TRBJ2-7 | TRBD1 | TRBV5-6 | NA | CASSFRTGSSYEQYF | TGTGCCAGCAGCTTCCGGACAGGGAGCTCCTACGAGCAGTACTTC
TRBJ2-3 | NA | TRBV5-1 | few | CASSLLGVGGTQYF | TGCGCCAGCAGCTTGTTAGGGGTCGGCGGTACGCAGTATTTT
TRBJ2-1 | TRBD2 | TRBV4-2 | NA | CASSQEASGADNEQFF | TGTGCCAGCAGCCAAGAAGCTAGCGGGGCAGACAATGAGCAGTTCTTC
TRBJ1-1 | TRBD1 | TRBV30 | NA | CAWRVRRQGTEAFF | TGTGCCTGGAGGGTGAGGAGACAGGGCACTGAAGCTTTCTTT
TRBJ1-2 | NA | TRBV15 | NA | CATSTGYGIYGYTF | TGTGCCACCAGCACGGGTTACGGGATTTATGGCTACACCTTC
TRBJ1-2 | TRBD1 | TRBV4-3 | NA | CASSQGSNRGGYGYTF | TGCGCCAGCAGCCAAGGATCAAACAGGGGCGGCTATGGCTACACCTTC
TRBJ1-1 | NA | TRBV9 | few | CASSVVGGATEAFF | TGTGCCAGCAGCGTAGTAGGGGGAGCCACTGAAGCTTTCTTT
TRBJ2-3 | TRBD1 | TRBV7-2 | NA | CASRKRGQASTDTQYF | TGTGCCAGCAGAAAAAGGGGACAGGCAAGCACAGATACGCAGTATTTT
TRBJ2-1 | TRBD2 | TRBV28 | few | CASIGPRLAENEQFF | TGTGCCAGCATCGGGCCGCGACTAGCGGAAAATGAGCAGTTCTTC
TRBJ2-1 | TRBD2 | TRBV7-2 | few | CASSLGGTINEQFF | TGTGCCAGCAGCTTAGGGGGGACTATCAATGAGCAGTTCTTC
TRBJ2-5 | TRBD1 | TRBV6-5 | NA | CASSFDREETQYF | TGTGCCAGCAGTTTCGACAGGGAGGAGACCCAGTACTTC
TRBJ1-2 | NA | TRBV6-5 | few | CASSPQPGGMYGYTF | TGTGCCAGCAGTCCACAGCCGGGGGGAATGTATGGCTACACCTTC
TRBJ1-2 | TRBD1 | TRBV2 | NA | CASRPGQEGHGYTF | TGTGCCAGCAGGCCTGGACAGGAGGGCCATGGCTACACCTTC
TRBJ2-7 | TRBD2 | TRBV28 | few | CASSVLAGGLYEQYF | TGTGCCAGCAGTGTACTAGCGGGAGGACTCTACGAGCAGTACTTC
TRBJ1-4 | NA | TRBV19 | NA | CASSIVASEKLFF | TGTGCCAGTAGTATAGTTGCGTCTGAAAAACTGTTTTTT
TRBJ2-6 | TRBD2 | TRBV2 | NA | CASSVPSGGAAGANVLTF | TGTGCCAGCAGTGTACCTAGCGGGGGGGCAGCTGGGGCCAACGTCCTGACTTTC
TRBJ2-1 | NA | TRBV5-1 | NA | CASSLLRGSSYNEQFF | TGCGCCAGCAGCTTGCTCCGGGGGTCCAGCTACAATGAGCAGTTCTTC
TRBJ1-1 | NA | TRBV21-1 | NA | CASNRSGNEAFF | TGTGCCAGCAACCGAAGCGGGAATGAAGCTTTCTTT